This T cell receptor (beta chain) was documented in a study of response to subunit inactivated influenza vaccine. The study, taken as a whole, reports: Authors suggested each seasonal influenza vaccination recruits few new T cells.

V lost 6 bases to trimming and J lost 6 bases, with 8 bases between them. The CDR3 is made up of 12 amino acids. The germline gives CDR1 SGHAT, CDR2 FQDESV (reference sequence). One entry per CDR3 protein, called by TCRdb with MiXCR from the RT-PCR reads. This table has 710,000 or so distinct CDR3 sequences, 15% to 17% appearing once. Of note for this clonotype: Its specificity is unknown.

Sequencing used PBMCs from blood, obtained approximately 12 days after vaccination. The V and J genes are TRBV11-1 and TRBJ2-2; D remains unclear. The clonotype originates from a man aged 50-60 years who received an inactivated influenza vaccine. CDR3 protein: CASRNGPGELFF. In DNA, the CDR3 is TGTGCCAGCAGGAACGGGCCCGGGGAGCTGTTTTTT.